This entry lists 5 T cell receptor beta chains sequenced from one sample in a study of blood T cell repertoires in COVID-19. The assay was immunoSEQ multiplex PCR, and TCRdb's table has in-frame clones only and misses some. The table lists 310,000 or so clones, roughly 84% of them singletons, with 1% in the top ten. Sample: peripheral blood. These receptors all stem from a man in his fifties with active or convalescent COVID-19.

This chain uses TRBV27 with TRBJ1-5; TRBD1 matches at 7 bases. CDR1 and CDR2 from the germline V gene are MNHEY and SMNVEV (reference sequence). V was clipped by 5 bases and J by 1 base; unmatched bases: 8. The CDR3 is 16 amino acids. This CDR3 reads CASSPTGVRSNQPQHF. As DNA, the CDR3 is TGTGCCAGCAGTCCAACAGGGGTCCGGAGCAATCAGCCCCAGCATTTT.

The V gene is TRBV7-3, the J gene TRBJ2-1; 8 positions match TRBD2. V trimming: 1 base; J trimming: 15 bases; junction bases outside the gene matches: 14. CDR3 length equals 15 residues. Germline CDR1 and CDR2: SGHTA and FQGTGA. The CDR3 region has the DNA TGTGCCAGCAGCTTAAGTGGGGGTAGCGGGATTCGGGTGTTCTTC. Translated: CASSLSGGSGIRVFF.

The chain couples TRBV18 to TRBJ1-4, with 11 bases aligning to TRBD1. The CDR3 covers 15 residues. The germline CDR1 and CDR2 sequences are KGHSH and LQKENI. Losses at the gene ends were 4 bases for V and 8 bases for J; bases not matched to a gene: 6. The CDR3 is CASSLRTGGKEKLFF. In DNA, the CDR3 is TGTGCCAGCTCACTTCGGACAGGGGGCAAAGAAAAACTGTTTTTT.

V gene TRBV19 combines with J gene TRBJ2-5; 8 bases line up with TRBD1. The CDR3 sequence is 15 residues long. V shed 6 bases and J 5 bases; nucleotides not matched to a gene: 11. CDR1 is LNHDA and CDR2 is SQIVND in the germline V gene (reference sequence). Here the CDR3 reads CASSPGSRGRETQYF. The CDR3 region has the DNA TGTGCCAGTAGCCCTGGGTCCAGGGGGCGCGAGACCCAGTACTTC.

V gene TRBV28 combines with J gene TRBJ1-2; TRBD1 matches 10 bases. Per the germline V gene, CDR1 is MDHEN and CDR2 is SYDVKM. This CDR3 spans 15 amino acids. Trimming took 6 bases from V and 5 from J; bases not matched to a gene: 9. The CDR3 protein is CASRSAGTGAYGYTF. The CDR3 nucleotides read TGTGCCAGCAGATCGGCCGGGACAGGGGCTTATGGCTACACCTTC.